The present entry profiles one T cell receptor (beta chain) with its context. The antigen is undetermined. This sample was included in a study of T cells expressing NK-cell markers. As for the study in general: Seven of the eight sequenced donors were classified as HCMV-seropositive, and one was classified as seronegative. Study-wide results and limits: Expanded NKG2C+ T cell clones were not confirmed as HCMV-specific.

TCRdb reprocessed the 5' RACE reads, with one entry per CDR3 protein and no DNA. The sample has 150,000 to 180,000 distinct CDR3 sequences. The CDR3 sequence is 16 residues long. The germline V gene has CDR1 SEHNR and CDR2 FQNEAQ (reference sequence). This TCR was sampled from a woman in her 50s in good health. Input material: blood T cells: a sorted CD56 or NKG2C T cell subset, CD4+ or CD8+ T cells, or bulk PBMC T cells (not recorded which). The rearrangement links TRBV7-9 to TRBJ2-7; TCRdb's assignment of TRBD2 cannot be checked, as there is no DNA. The CDR3 is CASSLRGTSGYHEQYF.